The 8 T cell receptor beta chains presented below share a single source sample, sequenced in a study of cytomegalovirus exposure and HLA in healthy donors. Use of 60 Vbeta and 13 Jbeta primers characterized the PCR. Profiling relied on immunoSEQ multiplex PCR, and the TCRdb table lists in-frame clones only, not all of them. The sample totals about 150,000 clones. Material for sequencing was PBMCs. The receptors derive from a woman aged 45-65 years in good health and CMV-seronegative.

This chain links TRBV19 with TRBJ2-7, with 11 bases aligning to TRBD2. Trimming removed 9 bases from V and 4 bases from J; junction bases left unmatched: 11. The CDR3 covers 15 residues. The V gene's germline CDR1 is LNHDA and CDR2 SQIVND (reference sequence). CDR3 coding DNA: TGTGCCAGCGGAAGCGGGGCTAGCGGGAGGTACGAGCAGTACTTC. Its translation: CASGSGASGRYEQYF.

For the CDR3, the DNA is TGTGCCAGCAGCGTAGACGGGAGCGGTAATGAGCAGTTCTTC. Its protein is CASSVDGSGNEQFF. The chain couples TRBV9 to TRBJ2-1; possible D gene TRBD2, 6 bases. Per the germline V gene, CDR1 is SGDLS and CDR2 is YYNGEE. Trimming shortened V by 0 bases and J by 7 bases, and 11 bases separated the two germline ends. The CDR3 spans 14 residues. Full variable domain (remainder filled in from reference TRBV9 and TRBJ2-1): DSGVTQTPKHLITATGQRVTLRCSPRSGDLSVYWYQQSLDQGLQFLIQYYNGEERAKGNILERFSAQQFPDLHSELNLSSLELGDSALYFCASSVDGSGNEQFFGPGTRLTVL.

This chain joins TRBV30 and TRBJ2-1; TRBD2 matches 7 bases. The CDR3 runs 15 residues. Unmatched junction bases numbered 2, after V lost 0 bases and J lost 0 bases. Germline CDR1 GTSNPN, CDR2 SVGIG (reference sequence). For the CDR3, the DNA is TGTGCCTGGAGTGTAGGCGGGAGCTCCTACAATGAGCAGTTCTTC. Translating gives CAWSVGGSSYNEQFF.

The rearrangement links TRBV19 to TRBJ1-5, with no clear D. Germline values: CDR1 LNHDA, CDR2 SQIVND (reference sequence). The CDR3 is 13 amino acids. The V gene lost 4 bases and the J gene lost 9 bases, with 13 bases spanning the gap. In nucleotides, the CDR3 is TGTGCCAGTAGTAGTCTGAGGGAGTCGCCCCAGCATTTT. It specifies CASSSLRESPQHF.

The V and J genes are TRBV6-1 and TRBJ2-6; weak D call: TRBD1 (6 bases). CDR1 is MNHNS, CDR2 SASEGT, per germline. V lost 3 bases to trimming and J lost 0 bases, with 15 bases between them. This CDR3 has 18 residues. The CDR3: CASSEGAGDLSGANVLTF. The CDR3 DNA is TGTGCCAGCAGTGAGGGGGCAGGGGACCTCTCTGGGGCCAACGTCCTGACTTTC.

V is TRBV28 and J is TRBJ1-3; TRBD1 aligns across 9 bases. Germline CDR1 MDHEN, CDR2 SYDVKM. J gave up 3 bases and V 6 bases, and 3 bases lay outside the gene matches. The length of the CDR3 is 14 residues. CDR3 nucleotides: TGTGCCAGCAGCCTGGGACAGGGTGGAAACACCATATATTTT. Translated: CASSLGQGGNTIYF. Complete variable domain (other parts from reference TRBV28 and TRBJ1-3): DVKVTQSSRYLVKRTGEKVFLECVQDMDHENMFWYRQDPGLGLRLIYFSYDVKMKEKGDIPEGYSVSREKKERFSLILESASTNQTSMYLCASSLGQGGNTIYFGEGSWLTVV.

V gene TRBV5-1 combines with J gene TRBJ2-2, with TRBD1 as a possible D gene (6 bases). Germline CDR1 and CDR2: SGHRS and YFSETQ. Between the trimmed V and J ends, which lost 5 bases and 2 bases, there was a span of 10 bases. The CDR3 is 14 amino acids. The CDR3 is CASSQGTNTGELFF. CDR3 coding DNA: TGCGCCAGCAGTCAGGGGACCAACACCGGGGAGCTGTTTTTT.

The rearrangement links TRBV2 to TRBJ2-7; 11 bases are shared with TRBD2. Germline assignment: CDR1 SNHLY and CDR2 FYNNEI. V shed 8 bases and J 3 bases; nucleotides not matched to a gene: 3. CDR3 size: 13 residues. The DNA for the CDR3 is TGTGCCAGCGGCGGGACTAGCGGCTACGAGCAGTACTTC. It encodes CASGGTSGYEQYF.